The 3 T cell receptor beta chains below all came from one sample that was sequenced in a study of cytomegalovirus exposure and HLA in healthy donors. Both 60 Vbeta primers and 13 Jbeta primers went into the PCR. TCRdb's copy holds only in-frame clones and misses some; the assay was immunoSEQ multiplex PCR. The sample lists under 150,000 clones, around 70% seen once, with more than 3.5% in the top ten. The sequenced material came from PBMCs. The receptors derive from a middle-aged woman in good health and CMV-seropositive.

The gene calls are TRBV6-1 and TRBJ1-2, with 7 bases identical to TRBD1. The CDR3 loop spans 15 amino acids. J lost 7 bases, V lost 5 bases, and 13 bases had no gene match. CDR1 and CDR2 (germline): MNHNS, SASEGT. Here the CDR3 DNA reads TGTGCCAGCAGTCCTCAAAGGGGGCTTCTCTCTGGCTACACCTTC. Protein product: CASSPQRGLLSGYTF.

The CDR3 protein is CASATRGEDRAFF. CDR3 nucleotides: TGTGCCAGCGCCACAAGGGGTGAGGATAGGGCTTTCTTT. The chain links TRBV4-2 to TRBJ1-1, with a possible D match to TRBD1 (5 bases). Germline values: CDR1 LGHNA, CDR2 YNFKEQ. The CDR3 extends over 13 amino acids. With 8 bases removed from V and 11 bases from J, the gap between germline ends came to 21 bases.

This sequence joins TRBV27 and TRBJ2-1; D is undetermined. CDR1 and CDR2 from the germline V gene are MNHEY and SMNVEV (reference sequence). The germline V and J ends were trimmed by 5 bases and 11 bases, with 16 bases remaining between them. This CDR3 has 13 amino acids. The CDR3 DNA reads as TGTGCCAGCAGTACGAGTAATGAAAGTAAGCAGTTCTTC. Protein product: CASSTSNESKQFF.